Listed below are T cell receptor beta chains from one sample, sequenced in a study of blood T cells in healthy people across ages. TCRdb re-called the 5' RACE reads through MiXCR, storing one row per CDR3 protein. The sample lists 800,000 to 950,000 distinct CDR3 sequences, around 46% occurring once. Sequencing used blood. These receptors came from a man aged 25 to 45 in good health. CDR3s include the opening cysteine and the closing phenylalanine or tryptophan. Each record gives: V gene, D gene, J gene, clone size, CDR3 DNA, CDR3 protein. A D gene is named only where the DNA matches it firmly. Size is stated for part of the rows, as once, few or many counts, or as a class when the clone is expanded.

v_call: TRBV7-8
d_call: TRBD1
j_call: TRBJ1-1
clone_size: NA
cdr3_nt: TGTGCCAGCAGCTTAATGGGACAGGGGTCGAACACTGAAGCTTTCTTT
cdr3_aa: CASSLMGQGSNTEAFF

v_call: TRBV9
d_call: NA
j_call: TRBJ2-7
clone_size: few
cdr3_nt: TGTGCCAGCAGCGTAGCGCCGGGGCTAGCCGCCTACGAGCAGTACTTC
cdr3_aa: CASSVAPGLAAYEQYF

v_call: TRBV5-1
d_call: NA
j_call: TRBJ1-4
clone_size: NA
cdr3_nt: TGCGCCAGCAGCTTGGCCGGACAAAATAATGAAAAACTGTTTTTT
cdr3_aa: CASSLAGQNNEKLFF

v_call: TRBV4-2
d_call: NA
j_call: TRBJ1-2
clone_size: few
cdr3_nt: TGTGCCAGCAGCCAAGGTGGCGGAGTGGGCTATGGCTACACCTTC
cdr3_aa: CASSQGGGVGYGYTF

v_call: TRBV4-1
d_call: TRBD1
j_call: TRBJ2-1
clone_size: NA
cdr3_nt: TGCGCCAGCAGCTCCACCGGGACAGGGGACGATGAGCAGTTCTTC
cdr3_aa: CASSSTGTGDDEQFF

v_call: TRBV6-6
d_call: NA
j_call: TRBJ2-7
clone_size: NA
cdr3_nt: TGTGCCGCCCAACCGGGAAACGGGTACGAGCAGTACTTC
cdr3_aa: CAAQPGNGYEQYF

v_call: TRBV6-4
d_call: TRBD2
j_call: TRBJ2-1
clone_size: few
cdr3_nt: TGTGCCAGCAGTGACTCCAGCGGGGGGGGGTCTGAGCAGTTCTTC
cdr3_aa: CASSDSSGGGSEQFF

v_call: TRBV20-1
d_call: NA
j_call: TRBJ1-6
clone_size: few
cdr3_nt: TGCAGTGCCCCCTCGGACGGGAATTCACCCCTCCACTTT
cdr3_aa: CSAPSDGNSPLHF

v_call: TRBV6-5
d_call: NA
j_call: TRBJ1-5
clone_size: NA
cdr3_nt: TGTGCCAGCAGTCCCTCGACATGGACGGGGGGTAGGCCCCAGCATTTT
cdr3_aa: CASSPSTWTGGRPQHF

v_call: TRBV7-2
d_call: NA
j_call: TRBJ1-5
clone_size: NA
cdr3_nt: TGTGCCAGCAGCTTAGAGGGCCACCTGAGCAATCAGCCCCAGCATTTT
cdr3_aa: CASSLEGHLSNQPQHF

v_call: TRBV3-1
d_call: TRBD1
j_call: TRBJ1-6
clone_size: NA
cdr3_nt: TGTGCCAGCAGCCTAAAAGTAGGGACAGACGGTTCACCCCTCCACTTT
cdr3_aa: CASSLKVGTDGSPLHF

v_call: TRBV12-3/TRBV12-4
d_call: TRBD1
j_call: TRBJ1-1
clone_size: NA
cdr3_nt: TGTGCCACCAAAGACATGACAGGGGGCAACACTGAAGCTTTCTTT
cdr3_aa: CATKDMTGGNTEAFF

v_call: TRBV5-1
d_call: NA
j_call: TRBJ2-1
clone_size: NA
cdr3_nt: TGCGCCAGCAGCTCCGGGACTCCAGACGATGAGCAGTTCTTC
cdr3_aa: CASSSGTPDDEQFF

v_call: TRBV27
d_call: NA
j_call: TRBJ1-5
clone_size: few
cdr3_nt: TGTGCCAGCATCGTGACAGGCCGCAATCAGCCCCAGCATTTT
cdr3_aa: CASIVTGRNQPQHF

v_call: TRBV7-2
d_call: NA
j_call: TRBJ2-7
clone_size: NA
cdr3_nt: TGTGCCAGCAGCACCCCCAAAGCGGGCTACGAGCAGTACTTC
cdr3_aa: CASSTPKAGYEQYF

v_call: TRBV6-1
d_call: NA
j_call: TRBJ1-5
clone_size: NA
cdr3_nt: TGTGCCAGCAGTGAAAACGAGGCCGACGCGATCCAGCCCCAGCATTTT
cdr3_aa: CASSENEADAIQPQHF

v_call: TRBV4-1
d_call: TRBD1
j_call: TRBJ1-6
clone_size: few
cdr3_nt: TGCGCCAGCAGCCAAGATGGGACAGGGCTCTCACCCCTCCACTTT
cdr3_aa: CASSQDGTGLSPLHF

v_call: TRBV12-3/TRBV12-4
d_call: TRBD2
j_call: TRBJ2-7
clone_size: many
cdr3_nt: TGTGCCAGCAGTAGCGGGGGAAGTTCCTACGAGCAGTACTTC
cdr3_aa: CASSSGGSSYEQYF

v_call: TRBV18
d_call: NA
j_call: TRBJ2-3
clone_size: few
cdr3_nt: TGTGCCAGCTCACCGTATGCAGATACGCAGTATTTT
cdr3_aa: CASSPYADTQYF

v_call: TRBV4-3
d_call: TRBD1
j_call: TRBJ1-1
clone_size: NA
cdr3_nt: TGCGCCAGCAGCCGGACAGGGTCCACTGAAGCTTTCTTT
cdr3_aa: CASSRTGSTEAFF

v_call: TRBV6-5
d_call: NA
j_call: TRBJ2-7
clone_size: few
cdr3_nt: TGTGCCAGCAGTTCTGAACAGGGACGCGAGCAGTACTTC
cdr3_aa: CASSSEQGREQYF

v_call: TRBV4-3
d_call: NA
j_call: TRBJ2-1
clone_size: few
cdr3_nt: TGCGCCAGCAGCCAAGAGACAGTAACTGAGCAGTTCTTC
cdr3_aa: CASSQETVTEQFF

v_call: TRBV4-3
d_call: NA
j_call: TRBJ2-4
clone_size: NA
cdr3_nt: TGCGCCAGCAGCCAAGAAATGGACGGATTACTAGCCAAAAACATTCAGTACTTC
cdr3_aa: CASSQEMDGLLAKNIQYF

v_call: TRBV10-3
d_call: TRBD1
j_call: TRBJ2-6
clone_size: few
cdr3_nt: TGTGCCATCAGTCAGGGGGCCGGGGCCAACGTCCTGACTTTC
cdr3_aa: CAISQGAGANVLTF

v_call: TRBV12-3/TRBV12-4
d_call: NA
j_call: TRBJ1-1
clone_size: NA
cdr3_nt: TGTGCCAGCACCCCCGAGGCTCTAGAAGCTTTCTTT
cdr3_aa: CASTPEALEAFF

v_call: TRBV7-2
d_call: NA
j_call: TRBJ2-3
clone_size: NA
cdr3_nt: TGTGCCAGCAGCCCCCGACAAACTACAGATACGCAGTATTTT
cdr3_aa: CASSPRQTTDTQYF

v_call: TRBV20-1
d_call: TRBD1
j_call: TRBJ2-7
clone_size: NA
cdr3_nt: TGCAGTGCTAGAAGAGGACAGGCGGTCAACGAGCAGTACTTC
cdr3_aa: CSARRGQAVNEQYF

v_call: TRBV10-3
d_call: NA
j_call: TRBJ1-5
clone_size: many
cdr3_nt: TGTGCCATCCGAGAGGTGGGGCAGCCCCAGCATTTT
cdr3_aa: CAIREVGQPQHF

v_call: TRBV7-9
d_call: TRBD2
j_call: TRBJ2-5
clone_size: NA
cdr3_nt: TGTGCCAGCAGCTTACGAGGCGGGGGGGCCGAAGAGACCCAGTACTTC
cdr3_aa: CASSLRGGGAEETQYF

v_call: TRBV20-1
d_call: NA
j_call: TRBJ2-5
clone_size: NA
cdr3_nt: TGCAGTGCCAGGCGGGTTACCTACGACCCTCAAGAGACCCAGTACTTC
cdr3_aa: CSARRVTYDPQETQYF

v_call: TRBV27
d_call: NA
j_call: TRBJ1-2
clone_size: NA
cdr3_nt: TGTGCCAGCAGTTCTCAAAGCAGGGGTTACTATGGCTACACCTTC
cdr3_aa: CASSSQSRGYYGYTF

v_call: TRBV11-2
d_call: NA
j_call: TRBJ1-4
clone_size: NA
cdr3_nt: TGTGCCAGCAGCTTAGGACTCAGTGAAAAACTGTTTTTT
cdr3_aa: CASSLGLSEKLFF

v_call: TRBV27
d_call: TRBD1
j_call: TRBJ2-5
clone_size: NA
cdr3_nt: TGTGCCAGCAGTTCTCCCGGGACAGGGGCTGGACGGGAGACCCAGTACTTC
cdr3_aa: CASSSPGTGAGRETQYF

v_call: TRBV20-1
d_call: TRBD1
j_call: TRBJ2-7
clone_size: NA
cdr3_nt: TGCAGTGCCTGGGACAGGGACTACGAGCAGTACTTC
cdr3_aa: CSAWDRDYEQYF

v_call: TRBV10-3
d_call: NA
j_call: TRBJ2-1
clone_size: NA
cdr3_nt: TGTGCCATCAGCCCACACTCGGGAGCGGGTGAGCAGTTCTTC
cdr3_aa: CAISPHSGAGEQFF

v_call: TRBV6-1
d_call: NA
j_call: TRBJ2-1
clone_size: NA
cdr3_nt: TGTGCCAGCAGTGAAATAGTTTGGGTTGAGCAGTTCTTC
cdr3_aa: CASSEIVWVEQFF

v_call: TRBV28
d_call: TRBD1
j_call: TRBJ1-2
clone_size: few
cdr3_nt: TGTGCCAGCAGTCCCCAGACAGGGGGCTACACCTTC
cdr3_aa: CASSPQTGGYTF

v_call: TRBV12-3/TRBV12-4
d_call: NA
j_call: TRBJ2-1
clone_size: many
cdr3_nt: TGTGCCAGCAGTCTCATCGGTGAGCAGTTCTTC
cdr3_aa: CASSLIGEQFF

v_call: TRBV5-6
d_call: NA
j_call: TRBJ2-3
clone_size: NA
cdr3_nt: TGTGCCAGCAGCTACGACTCCCCCACAGATACGCAGTATTTT
cdr3_aa: CASSYDSPTDTQYF

v_call: TRBV3-1
d_call: TRBD2
j_call: TRBJ2-3
clone_size: NA
cdr3_nt: TGTGCCAGCAGCCCCTGGACTAGCGACACAGATACGCAGTATTTT
cdr3_aa: CASSPWTSDTDTQYF

v_call: TRBV29-1
d_call: TRBD1
j_call: TRBJ2-7
clone_size: NA
cdr3_nt: TGCAGCATTGCAGCAGGGGGATCCTATGAGCAGTACTTC
cdr3_aa: CSIAAGGSYEQYF

v_call: TRBV9
d_call: NA
j_call: TRBJ2-3
clone_size: few
cdr3_nt: TGTGCCAGCAGCGGTAGAGGGTGGGTTAGCACAGATACGCAGTATTTT
cdr3_aa: CASSGRGWVSTDTQYF

v_call: TRBV28
d_call: NA
j_call: TRBJ2-7
clone_size: NA
cdr3_nt: TGTGCCAGCAGTAAAATAGGGGAGAGCTCCTACGAGCAGTACTTC
cdr3_aa: CASSKIGESSYEQYF

v_call: TRBV3-1
d_call: NA
j_call: TRBJ1-2
clone_size: few
cdr3_nt: TGTGCCAGCAGCCAAGAAACGACAGTTAATGGCTACACCTTC
cdr3_aa: CASSQETTVNGYTF

v_call: TRBV27
d_call: NA
j_call: TRBJ1-6
clone_size: few
cdr3_nt: TGTGCCAGCACCTCCTGGGGATCACCCCTCCACTTT
cdr3_aa: CASTSWGSPLHF

v_call: TRBV7-9
d_call: TRBD2
j_call: TRBJ2-1
clone_size: NA
cdr3_nt: TGTGCCAGCAGCCCTCCCACGGGGGGTCGCTACAATGAGCAGTTCTTC
cdr3_aa: CASSPPTGGRYNEQFF

v_call: TRBV18
d_call: NA
j_call: TRBJ1-1
clone_size: NA
cdr3_nt: TGTGCCAGCTCACCAATAGGGTACACTGAAGCTTTCTTT
cdr3_aa: CASSPIGYTEAFF

v_call: TRBV6-4
d_call: NA
j_call: TRBJ1-1
clone_size: NA
cdr3_nt: TGTGCCAGCAGTCTACAGGGAATGGGCACTGAAGCTTTCTTT
cdr3_aa: CASSLQGMGTEAFF

v_call: TRBV6-5
d_call: NA
j_call: TRBJ1-2
clone_size: many
cdr3_nt: TGTGCCAGCAGTTACACAAGCAACTATGGCTACACCTTC
cdr3_aa: CASSYTSNYGYTF

v_call: TRBV27
d_call: NA
j_call: TRBJ1-6
clone_size: few
cdr3_nt: TGTGCCAGCAGTTTCTCCGGAATTAATTCACCCCTCCACTTT
cdr3_aa: CASSFSGINSPLHF

v_call: TRBV12-3/TRBV12-4
d_call: NA
j_call: TRBJ2-3
clone_size: NA
cdr3_nt: TGTGCCAGCAGCCGAGGGGCTAAAGATACGCAGTATTTT
cdr3_aa: CASSRGAKDTQYF

v_call: TRBV2
d_call: TRBD2
j_call: TRBJ2-1
clone_size: few
cdr3_nt: TGTGCCAGCAGTGAAGGGCGGGGGGCCTACAATGAGCAGTTCTTC
cdr3_aa: CASSEGRGAYNEQFF